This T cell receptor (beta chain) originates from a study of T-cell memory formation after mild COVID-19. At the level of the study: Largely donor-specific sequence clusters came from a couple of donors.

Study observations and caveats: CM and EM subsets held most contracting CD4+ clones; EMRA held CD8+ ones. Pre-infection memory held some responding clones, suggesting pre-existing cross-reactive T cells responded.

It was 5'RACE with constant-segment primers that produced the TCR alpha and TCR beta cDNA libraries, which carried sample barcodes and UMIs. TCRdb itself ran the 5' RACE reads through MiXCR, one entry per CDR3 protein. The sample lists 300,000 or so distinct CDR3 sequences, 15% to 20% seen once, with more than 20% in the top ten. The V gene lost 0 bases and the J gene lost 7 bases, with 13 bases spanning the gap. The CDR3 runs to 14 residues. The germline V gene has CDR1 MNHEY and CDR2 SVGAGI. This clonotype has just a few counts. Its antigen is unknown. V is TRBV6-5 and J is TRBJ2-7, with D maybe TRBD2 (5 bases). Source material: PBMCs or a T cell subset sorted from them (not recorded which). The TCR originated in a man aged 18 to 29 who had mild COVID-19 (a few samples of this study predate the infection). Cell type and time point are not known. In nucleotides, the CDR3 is TGTGCCAGCAGTTACTCGAAGAGGGCTGCAGAGCAGTACTTC. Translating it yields CASSYSKRAAEQYF.